This TCR beta chain was sequenced for a study of T cell responses to AZD1222 COVID-19 vaccine. Some clones are missing from TCRdb's copy, which holds only in-frame ones; the method was immunoSEQ multiplex PCR. The sample records 85,000 to 90,000 clones, around nine tenths being singletons. The sequence was obtained from an adult in good health. The sample in question was peripheral blood, obtained on day 0 of MenACWY control vaccination.

This CDR3 is CASSPDRYEQFF. The CDR3 DNA reads as TGTGCCAGCAGCCCGGACAGGTATGAGCAGTTCTTC. This chain joins TRBV3-1 (or the pseudogene TRBV3-2) and TRBJ2-1, with 7 positions matching TRBD1. The CDR3 is made up of 12 amino acids. Germline V gives CDR1 LGHDT, CDR2 YNNKEL (reference sequence). V lost 4 bases to trimming and J lost 8 bases; unmatched junction nucleotides: 2.